Reported below is one TCR beta chain. Its antigen is not known. No patient escaped relapse after autologous stem cell transplantation, and brentuximab vedotin exposure varied. Method: immunoSEQ multiplex PCR; TCRdb's copy keeps in-frame clones and lacks some. The profile shows nearly 60,000 clones, 80% to 95% of them singletons. CDR3 length: 15 amino acids. The germline V gene encodes CDR1 MRHNA and CDR2 SNTAGT. With 3 bases clipped from V and 3 bases from J, the junction kept 7 bases outside the gene matches. The sample originates from a study of PD-1 blockade in classical Hodgkin lymphoma. Study outcomes and limitations: The repertoire differences lack a defined cause, possibly disease activity or prior therapy. At baseline, newly diagnosed patients reportedly showed less TCR diversity than healthy donors. By C4D1, CD4+ diversity increased significantly, especially in complete responders. It was among complete responders that baseline diversity resembled that of newly diagnosed patients.

The TCR comes from a human donor with classical Hodgkin lymphoma. Source: peripheral blood mononuclear cells (PBMCs), taken before the second cycle of nivolumab. The chain couples TRBV6-4 to TRBJ1-2, with 7 bases identical to TRBD1. DNA of the CDR3: TGTGCCAGCAGTGAACCGGGACAGCGACACTATGGCTACACCTTC. Its protein product is CASSEPGQRHYGYTF.